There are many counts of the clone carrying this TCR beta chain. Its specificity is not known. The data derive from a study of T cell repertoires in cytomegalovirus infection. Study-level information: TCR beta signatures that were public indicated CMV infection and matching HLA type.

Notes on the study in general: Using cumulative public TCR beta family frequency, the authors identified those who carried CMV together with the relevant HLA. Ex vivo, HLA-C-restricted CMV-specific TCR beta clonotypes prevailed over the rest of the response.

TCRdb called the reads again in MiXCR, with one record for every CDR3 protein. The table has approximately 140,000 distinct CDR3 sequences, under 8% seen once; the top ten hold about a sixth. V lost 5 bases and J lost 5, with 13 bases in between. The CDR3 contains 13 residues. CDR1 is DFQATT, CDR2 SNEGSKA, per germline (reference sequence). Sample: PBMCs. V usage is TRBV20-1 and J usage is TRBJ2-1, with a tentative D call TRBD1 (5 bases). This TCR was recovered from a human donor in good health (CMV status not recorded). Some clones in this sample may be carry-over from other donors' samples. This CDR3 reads CSAWATVNNEQFF. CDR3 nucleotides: TGCAGTGCTTGGGCGACAGTCAACAATGAGCAGTTCTTC.